Sequencing of this TCR beta chain was carried out in a study of cytomegalovirus exposure and HLA in healthy donors (TCRdb year 2017). Some background on the complete study: According to an earlier analysis of several hundred of the donors, about 180 million T cells yielded roughly 100 million unique TCR beta sequences and 276 Gb of sequence data. Of the roughly 400 genotyped donors, approximately 80% fell in the genetic ancestry cluster associated with self-reported Caucasian donors. In a later analysis, previously published TCR beta repertoires from roughly 710 donors were re-analyzed and high-resolution HLA genotyping was added so that TCR occurrence patterns could be studied. Along with the roughly 670-subject first cohort, a separate validation cohort of about 110 different subjects was used. The aim of the study was to test whether cataloging public T cell receptors could identify signatures of past pathogen exposure. Donor age, sex, ethnicity and CMV serostatus were compiled together with the repertoire data. Because of strong linkage in the cohort, roughly five DR-DQ haplotypes were treated as single units for association and clustering. The later analysis used no new phenotypic data to find candidate immune exposures, relying instead on TCR beta sequences and their occurrence across donors. To predict cytomegalovirus infection status, the study brought together high-throughput TCR immunosequencing, statistical association of individual TCRs with disease status, and machine learning. The number of typed donors differed by locus: about 620-640 for A, B, C, DRB1 and DQB1; 500 to 550 for DQA1; some 610 for DPA1; and some 470 for DPB1. Class I and class II HLA loci were covered by the typing at four-digit resolution. An early release covering roughly 600 HLA-typed donors comprised 300 to 350 gigabases of sequencing data and approximately 85 million unique TCR sequences. An earlier analysis of roughly 600 of the donors used high-throughput TCR beta sequencing to judge whether each TCR beta V gene segment behaved as functional or pseudogenic. On average, around 200,000 unique TCR beta nucleotide sequences were sequenced per donor among several hundred genotyped donors of the cohort, with 15% to 20% of those sequences being non-productive. Genome-wide SNP genotypes for about 60% of the roughly 700 donors were used in a later genetic analysis, which treated that subset as a discovery cohort. Every discovery cohort repertoire had been produced on one sequencing platform. The T cell repertoires of around 730 subjects were profiled by immunosequencing and related to cytomegalovirus serostatus. Broader findings and caveats from the paper: In a later analysis, TCR association rates were found to vary across HLA loci, with the most associated TCRs seen for DRB1 alleles and the fewest for HLA-C alleles. For the cohort, immune exposure information was limited to CMV serostatus. The 87-base-pair reads could not distinguish some IMGT-functional V segments, including TRBV6-2 and TRBV6-3, so those segments were excluded. Assigning TCR associations to individual alleles was difficult when HLA alleles, especially DR and DQ, strongly co-occurred. Correlated functional status among segregating V segments might be attributable to linkage disequilibrium, but an unknown experimental factor could not be ruled out. Most CMV-associated TCR beta chains appeared to be HLA-restricted in a later analysis, and the HLA associations seemed to be driven largely by CMV exposure. Most TCR sequences were observed very rarely across donors, whereas some public TCRs were present in many individuals. The sequencing pipeline was judged likely to have produced a cluster of highly shared sequence variants as a technical artifact. In vitro tests confirmed that a few of the cytomegalovirus-associated TCR beta chains recognize cytomegalovirus antigens. Several of the top co-occurrence clusters appeared to be linked to parvovirus B19, influenza, CMV and Epstein-Barr virus, according to a later analysis. A later analysis found that HLA-associated TCR beta chains were more clonally expanded and had lower generation probabilities than equally common non-associated chains. According to the authors, the approach could potentially be generalized to other disease states and immunological phenotypes. An earlier analysis of some 590 of the donors showed that most TCR beta V segments appeared in productive rearrangements either about 87% or about 30% of the time, which broadly matched IMGT annotations. The study listed 150 to 200 TCR beta chains as associated with cytomegalovirus. Presence/absence analyses assumed roughly uniform sequencing depth across donors, an assumption that may not hold. A further reported finding was that TCR beta sequences accurately predicted the HLA-A and HLA-B alleles for most subjects in the first cohort. In a later genetic analysis, fewer N-insertions in productive TCRs were reported among donors in an Asian-associated ancestry cluster than the roughly 670-donor mean. Cytomegalovirus status was reported to be diagnosed by the classifier with high specificity and sensitivity in both the original and validation cohorts. A later genetic analysis associated a missense DCLRE1C variant with V-gene and J-gene trimming of TCR beta chains, and an independent cohort replicated the association. HLA typing was unavailable for some donors at each locus, so association tests used only the typed subset. A later analysis associated about 17,000 TCR beta sequences with specific HLA alleles at a false discovery rate of 0.05. This cohort had only TCR beta chains sequenced, and the lack of alpha or paired-chain data limited which features could be detected. Approximately 18 rarely observed V segments, including chromosome 9 orphons, were excluded from the earlier analysis of several hundred of the donors because counts were too low.

To note about this clone: The antigen this receptor binds is unknown. The junction and the germline gene differ at one end; a read error may be behind it.

In total, around 600 healthy bone marrow donors made up the cohort. Cohort members were all nominally healthy when sampled, although unrecorded immune exposures were likely present. The donor tested CMV seropositive, placing the donor among the roughly 300 seropositive members of the cohort. Every donor gave a peripheral blood sample, and the peripheral blood mononuclear cells from that sample were used for TCR beta sequencing. Genomic DNA extraction from the blood cell samples was performed with the Qiagen DNeasy Blood Extraction Kit. To prepare the library, the immunoSEQ multiplex PCR assay was applied. The multiplex PCR relied on a mix of 60 forward primers for TCR Vbeta segments and 13 reverse primers for TCR Jbeta segments. The CDR3 region of rearranged TCR beta genes was amplified from genomic DNA by a multiplex PCR assay. The Illumina HiSeq System was used to sequence the amplified TCR beta libraries as 87-base-pair reads. Turning to the authors' computational methods: Across the roughly 670 repertoires, a later analysis counted tens of millions of unique TCR beta chains, roughly 11 million of which were shared by at least two donors. To remove PCR and sequencing errors, raw reads were error-corrected and collapsed into unique sequences using a nearest-neighbor algorithm that merged closely related sequences. CDR3 sequences were aligned to IMGT reference sequences to assign V, D and J gene segments. For a sequence to be retained, a match of at least six nucleotides was required to both a V gene segment and a J gene segment. A rearrangement was called productive if the CDR3 had no stop codons and remained in frame with V and J, and every other rearrangement was called non-productive. CDR3 was defined according to IMGT convention as the region running from the second conserved V-encoded cysteine to the conserved J-encoded phenylalanine. The earlier analysis of some 600 of the donors excluded sequences that lacked an unambiguous match to a single V gene segment. An earlier analysis of 587 of the donors called V segments functional above 56.7% productive rearrangements and segregating when the between-donor standard deviation exceeded 5%. A statistical classification framework was built for diagnosing cytomegalovirus status from the catalog of TCR beta chain sequences. A later analysis assigned V and J genes by comparing TCR nucleotide sequences with IMGT/GENE-DB human TR gene sequences. A later analysis assigned CDR3 sequences and most-parsimonious VDJ recombination scenarios with the TCRdist pipeline. In a later analysis, every TCR beta chain was defined by the combination of its CDR3 amino acid sequence and its V-gene family, and reads without a unique V-gene family were dropped. In a later analysis, some 600 highly shared, low-generation-probability nucleotide sequences were removed to address suspected cross-contamination and a sequencing artifact. A later analysis calculated a clonal expansion index for each public chain from normalized within-repertoire ranks of inferred template counts. In a later analysis, generation probabilities were computed with a VDJ recombination model fitted to out-of-frame rearrangements, and the resulting probabilities were checked against IGoR. A later analysis scored TCR-TCR, TCR-HLA and TCR-CMV co-occurrence with hypergeometric tests, applying a repertoire-size bias correction to TCR pairs. A later analysis estimated false discovery rates by permuting HLA or CMV assignments 20 times. A later analysis grouped co-occurring TCRs with DBSCAN, adding TCRdist sequence similarity when clustering within HLA-allele-positive subsets. Repertoires with fewer than 30,000 or more than 120,000 public chains, plus five repertoires with anomalous nucleotide sharing, were excluded from co-occurrence clustering. As stored in TCRdb, this immuneACCESS dataset retains in-frame rearrangements with V and J assigned. A fraction of the clones does not appear; measured against another copy, unresolved V genes explain less than half of the discrepancy, and the remainder lacks a known reason. V, J and clone size reflect that table, while D and trimming were determined from the DNA. Across this sample there are 150,000 to 200,000 clones, with roughly 80% seen only once. Just under 5% of the sample lies in the top ten.

The CDR3 numbers 16 residues from cysteine through phenylalanine. Only the CDR3 part of the read is kept: 48 bases, read in frame from the first base. CDR1 SGHTA and CDR2 FQGNSA are derived from the germline V gene. The sequence links TRBV7-2 to TRBJ2-2, with TRBD2 as a weak D call on 7 bases. Sequenced material: PBMCs. The receptor comes from a woman under 30 in good health and CMV-seropositive. The base sequence is TGTGCCAGCAGCTTAGCGCTGGTACAGGGTGGGGGGGGGCTGTTTTTT. Its product reads: CASSLALVQGGGGLFF.